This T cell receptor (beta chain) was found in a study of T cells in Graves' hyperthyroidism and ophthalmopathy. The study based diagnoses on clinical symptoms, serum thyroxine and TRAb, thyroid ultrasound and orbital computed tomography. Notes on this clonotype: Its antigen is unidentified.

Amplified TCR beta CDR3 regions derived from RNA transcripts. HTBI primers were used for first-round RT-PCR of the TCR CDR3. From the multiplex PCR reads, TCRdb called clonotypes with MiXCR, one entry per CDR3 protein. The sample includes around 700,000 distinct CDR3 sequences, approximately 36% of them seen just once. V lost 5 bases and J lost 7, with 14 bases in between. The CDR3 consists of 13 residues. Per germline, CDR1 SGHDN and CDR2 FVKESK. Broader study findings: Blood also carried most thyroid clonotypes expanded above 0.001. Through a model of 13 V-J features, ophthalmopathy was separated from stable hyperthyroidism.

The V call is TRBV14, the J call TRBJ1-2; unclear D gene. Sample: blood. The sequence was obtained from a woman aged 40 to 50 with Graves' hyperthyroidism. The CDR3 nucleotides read TGTGCCAGCAGCACCCACTCCAGGAGTGGCTACACCTTC. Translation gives CASSTHSRSGYTF.